This entry lists 32 T cell receptor beta chains sequenced from one sample in a study of T cell responses to AZD1222 COVID-19 vaccine. The protocol was immunoSEQ multiplex PCR, while the TCRdb copy is restricted to in-frame clones and leaves out a portion. This table has 150,000 to 200,000 clones, 90% appearing once. Sequencing was performed on peripheral blood, taken 28 days after the second dose of the MenACWY control vaccine. These receptor sequences come from an adult who received the MenACWY meningococcal vaccine as a control.

This chain joins TRBV6-2 or TRBV6-3 and TRBJ1-2; maybe TRBD1 (6 bases). V was pared by 5 bases and J by 9 bases, with 13 bases between. The CDR3 runs to 12 residues. In germline, CDR1 is MNHEY, CDR2 SVGEGT. The CDR3 DNA follows: TGTGCCAGCAGTCAGGGGATAGTAAGCTACACCTTC. Protein: CASSQGIVSYTF.

V is TRBV24-1 and J is TRBJ2-2; 7 nucleotides agree with TRBD1. The CDR3 has 16 amino acids. V dropped 1 base and J dropped 4; count of bases not matched to a gene: 5. Germline CDR1 and CDR2: KGHDR and SFDVKD. The CDR3 loop is CATSDFGTGATGELFF. The CDR3 DNA reads TGTGCCACCAGTGATTTTGGAACAGGGGCCACCGGGGAGCTGTTTTTT.

The rearrangement uses TRBV19 and TRBJ1-5; the D gene is possibly TRBD1 (5 bases). Per germline, CDR1 LNHDA and CDR2 SQIVND (reference sequence). The CDR3 is made up of 13 amino acids. With 5 bases removed from V and 4 bases from J, the gap between germline ends came to 9 bases. The DNA for the CDR3 is TGTGCCAGTAGTTACGGGGGTAATCAGCCCCAGCATTTT. Its translation is CASSYGGNQPQHF.

The rearrangement links TRBV9 to TRBJ2-3, with a weak D call TRBD2 (6 bases). The CDR3 is 15 amino acids. The germline CDR1 and CDR2 sequences are SGDLS and YYNGEE. V lost 4 bases, J lost 6 bases, and 18 bases lay in between. CDR3 nucleotides: TGTGCCAGCAGCTCAGACCGGGTGGAGGGTGATACGCAGTATTTT. It encodes CASSSDRVEGDTQYF.

The V call is TRBV4-3, the J call TRBJ1-5; no firm D call. This CDR3 is 16 amino acids long. The germline gives CDR1 LGHNA, CDR2 YSLEER. Trimming left V 0 bases short and J 1 base short, with 10 bases between. CDR3 DNA: TGCGCCAGCAGCCAAGATTTCGCAGGAAGCAATCAGCCCCAGCATTTT. Translating it yields CASSQDFAGSNQPQHF.

CDR3 DNA: TGTGCCAGCAGCTCGGGACCCTATAATTCACCCCTCCACTTT. Translated, it gives CASSSGPYNSPLHF. The chain employs TRBV7-9 and TRBJ1-6; possibly TRBD1 for D (5 bases). CDR1 and CDR2 from the germline V gene are SEHNR and FQNEAQ (reference sequence). V shed 4 bases and J shed 2 bases, with 6 bases lying between them. The CDR3 spans 14 residues.

The chain's CDR3 is CAISDGSAPANYGYTF. CDR3 sequence (DNA): TGTGCCATCAGTGACGGATCAGCCCCAGCTAACTATGGCTACACCTTC. The chain employs TRBV10-3 and TRBJ1-2; D not certain. The CDR3 is made up of 16 amino acids. V was clipped by 3 bases and J by 0 bases, with 14 bases between them. From germline, CDR1 is ENHRY and CDR2 SYGVKD.

The rearrangement joins TRBV3-1 (or the pseudogene TRBV3-2) to TRBJ1-1; possibly TRBD1 for D (5 bases). V was trimmed by 7 bases and J by 1 base, leaving 10 bases between them. CDR3 size: 13 residues. Germline CDR1 reads LGHDT; CDR2 reads YNNKEL (reference sequence). The CDR3 region is CASTLTGNTEAFF. The CDR3 region has the DNA TGTGCCAGCACCCTTACAGGGAACACTGAAGCTTTCTTT.

This chain uses TRBV30 with TRBJ1-1; no clear D gene. Trimming removed 2 bases at V and 0 bases at J, with 4 bases between. CDR1 is GTSNPN and CDR2 is SVGIG in the germline V gene (reference sequence). The CDR3 length is 12 residues. The CDR3 here is CAWSLVNTEAFF. As DNA, the CDR3 is TGTGCCTGGAGTCTGGTGAACACTGAAGCTTTCTTT.

V and J are TRBV5-1 and TRBJ1-1; maybe TRBD1 (5 bases). From germline, CDR1 is SGHRS and CDR2 YFSETQ. Trimming removed 0 bases from V and 4 bases from J, with 10 bases in between. The CDR3 length is 14 residues. The CDR3 protein is CASSLEEGLTEAFF. The CDR3 region has the DNA TGCGCCAGCAGCTTGGAGGAGGGGCTCACTGAAGCTTTCTTT.

The V gene is TRBV18, the J gene TRBJ2-2, with D hard to call. There are 14 residues in the CDR3. Germline values: CDR1 KGHSH, CDR2 LQKENI. With 3 bases removed from V and 5 bases from J, the gap between germline ends came to 10 bases. Here the CDR3 reads CASSPNERTGELFF. The CDR3 region has the DNA TGTGCCAGCTCACCCAACGAGAGGACCGGGGAGCTGTTTTTT.

This chain connects TRBV5-1 to TRBJ2-2; D is uncertain. The V gene's germline CDR1 is SGHRS and CDR2 YFSETQ. The CDR3 is 15 amino acids. V was cut by 7 bases and J by 3 bases, with 16 bases left in between. CDR3 sequence: CASSTSPFYTGELFF. CDR3 in DNA: TGCGCCAGCTCGACTTCACCGTTTTACACCGGGGAGCTGTTTTTT.

The V gene is TRBV23-1, the J gene TRBJ1-4; tentative D call: TRBD1 (6 bases). TRBV23-1 is sorted into the ORF group, with uncertain function. With 0 bases removed from V and 0 bases from J, the gap between germline ends came to 17 bases. The CDR3 sequence is 19 residues long. The CDR3 spells CASSQSREEGEATNEKLFF. Written as DNA, the CDR3 is TGCGCCAGCAGTCAATCGAGGGAGGAGGGGGAAGCAACTAATGAAAAACTGTTTTTT.

The chain carries TRBV18 and TRBJ1-2; D not resolved. Germline V gives CDR1 KGHSH, CDR2 LQKENI. CDR3 length: 12 residues. The germline V and J ends were trimmed by 1 base and 8 bases, with 8 bases remaining between them. CDR3: CASSPQEDGYTF. The CDR3 nucleotides read TGTGCCAGCTCACCACAAGAGGACGGCTACACCTTC.

In DNA form, the CDR3 reads TGTGCCAGTAGTGGACCGGGGGGCCATCAGCCCCAGCATTTT. Translating it yields CASSGPGGHQPQHF. This chain connects TRBV19 to TRBJ1-5; the D gene is possibly TRBD1 (6 bases). V was clipped by 5 bases and J by 5 bases, with 13 bases between them. Germline V gene lookup returns CDR1 LNHDA and CDR2 SQIVND (reference sequence). The CDR3 runs to 14 residues.

CDR3 amino acids: CASSFWASGMETQYF. The CDR3 coding sequence is TGTGCCAGCAGCTTCTGGGCTTCGGGGATGGAGACCCAGTACTTC. The chain combines TRBV3-1 (or the pseudogene TRBV3-2) with TRBJ2-5, with D perhaps matching TRBD2 (5 bases). The germline CDR1 and CDR2 sequences are LGHDT and YNNKEL (reference sequence). The CDR3 is 15 amino acids. Deletions cut 5 bases from V and 5 bases from J, with 18 bases between.

This rearrangement joins TRBV5-1 to TRBJ1-2; D possibly corresponds to TRBD1 (6 bases). This CDR3 has 14 amino acids. CDR1 and CDR2 from the germline V gene are SGHRS and YFSETQ. Trimming shortened V by 4 bases and J by 0 bases, and 10 bases separated the two germline ends. The CDR3 loop reads CASSPGQTNYGYTF. CDR3 coding DNA: TGCGCCAGCAGCCCAGGACAGACTAACTATGGCTACACCTTC.

The sample holds one count of this clone. J is TRBJ1-1 and V is TRBV30, with TRBD1 as a possible D gene (5 bases). V lost 2 bases and J lost 4, with 8 bases in between. The CDR3 contains 12 residues. CDR1 is GTSNPN and CDR2 is SVGIG in the germline V gene (reference sequence). The CDR3 nucleotides read TGTGCCTGGAGTTGGGGGAGCACTGAAGCTTTCTTT. This sequence encodes CAWSWGSTEAFF.

The chain joins TRBV24-1 to TRBJ1-5; D ambiguous. Germline CDR1 and CDR2: KGHDR and SFDVKD. The V and J ends lost 3 bases and 2 bases respectively, with 16 bases between them. This CDR3 has 17 amino acids. Here the CDR3 DNA reads TGTGCCACCAGTGATAGCACTGGAGACGAGGGCAATCAGCCCCAGCATTTT. The encoded protein is CATSDSTGDEGNQPQHF.

The rearrangement links TRBV18 to TRBJ2-7; D is unclear. The ends were cut back, 0 bases at V and 3 bases at J, with 9 bases in the middle. The CDR3 consists of 14 residues. Germline lookup yields CDR1 KGHSH and CDR2 LQKENI. As DNA, the CDR3 is TGTGCCAGCTCACCACCGAGCCAGGTCTACGAGCAGTACTTC. Translating it yields CASSPPSQVYEQYF.

The chain joins TRBV28 to TRBJ1-4; maybe TRBD1 (6 bases). This CDR3 is 15 amino acids long. Germline lookup yields CDR1 MDHEN and CDR2 SYDVKM. V was pared by 7 bases and J by 5 bases, with 17 bases between. CDR3 sequence reads: CASNQEGRGNEKLFF. The CDR3, as DNA: TGTGCCAGCAATCAGGAGGGTAGGGGGAATGAAAAACTGTTTTTT.

The chain couples TRBV6-5 to TRBJ1-2; 9 bases match TRBD1. J gave up 5 bases and V 7 bases, and 5 bases lay outside the gene matches. Germline assignment: CDR1 MNHEY and CDR2 SVGAGI. CDR3 length: 13 residues. CDR3 sequence: CASNPGQGYGYTF. The DNA for the CDR3 is TGTGCCAGCAACCCGGGACAGGGATATGGCTACACCTTC.

The rearrangement uses TRBV28 and TRBJ2-7; D unresolved. V lost 9 bases to trimming and J lost 4 bases, with 16 bases between them. The CDR3 spans 13 residues. Germline-derived CDR1 and CDR2 are MDHEN and SYDVKM. The CDR3 here is CASRIDRSYEQYF. The DNA for the CDR3 is TGTGCCAGTCGAATCGACCGAAGTTACGAGCAGTACTTC. Complete variable domain (other parts from reference TRBV28 and TRBJ2-7): DVKVTQSSRYLVKRTGEKVFLECVQDMDHENMFWYRQDPGLGLRLIYFSYDVKMKEKGDIPEGYSVSREKKERFSLILESASTNQTSMYLCASRIDRSYEQYFGPGTRLTVT.

This clone was detected only once. The chain combines TRBV19 with TRBJ1-1; perhaps TRBD1 as D (5 bases). V lost 0 bases, J lost 5 bases, and 10 bases lay in between. The CDR3 extends over 14 amino acids. CDR1 is LNHDA, CDR2 SQIVND, per germline (reference sequence). CDR3 amino acids: CASSIDRVRTEAFF. CDR3 nucleotides: TGTGCCAGTAGTATAGACAGGGTTCGGACTGAAGCTTTCTTT.

This clone showed up just a few times. The rearrangement links TRBV19 to TRBJ1-5; D is uncertain. CDR3 size: 13 residues. Trimming took off 5 bases at V and 5 bases at J, with 10 bases between the two ends. Germline V gives CDR1 LNHDA, CDR2 SQIVND (reference sequence). CDR3 residues: CASSRWPDQPQHF. The CDR3 DNA reads as TGTGCCAGTAGTCGGTGGCCGGATCAGCCCCAGCATTTT.

The chain employs TRBV20-1 and TRBJ1-4; 8 bases are a match to TRBD1. After removal of 6 bases from V and 8 bases from J, the junction contained 11 bases not matched to a gene. The CDR3 is 14 residues long. Germline V CDR1 and CDR2: DFQATT, SNEGSKA (reference sequence). The CDR3 nucleotides are TGCAGTGCCAGTCCAGGGGGCAGGGGAGAAAAACTGTTTTTT. Its translation: CSASPGGRGEKLFF.

This chain joins TRBV9 and TRBJ2-2; 8 bases map to TRBD1. CDR3 length: 15 amino acids. Germline V gene sequence: CDR1 SGDLS, CDR2 YYNGEE. Unmatched junction bases numbered 8, after V lost 3 bases and J lost 7 bases. This CDR3 reads CASSAQTGVGGELFF. The CDR3 nucleotides read TGTGCCAGCAGCGCCCAGACAGGGGTGGGCGGGGAGCTGTTTTTT.

The chain carries TRBV7-9 and TRBJ2-6; 7 bases match TRBD1. Trimming removed 4 bases from V and 0 bases from J; junction bases left unmatched: 9. Germline lookup yields CDR1 SEHNR and CDR2 FQNEAQ (reference sequence). The CDR3 runs to 18 residues. CDR3 loop: CASSWSGQRTSGANVLTF. CDR3 DNA sequence: TGTGCCAGCAGCTGGTCGGGACAGCGAACCTCTGGGGCCAACGTCCTGACTTTC.

V gene TRBV14 combines with J gene TRBJ2-7; no definite D call. Germline loops: CDR1 SGHDN, CDR2 FVKESK. Trimming shortened V by 3 bases and J by 0 bases, and 6 bases separated the two germline ends. The CDR3 is 13 residues long. CDR3 sequence (DNA): TGTGCCAGCAGCCAGTCCAGCTCCTACGAGCAGTACTTC. It codes for CASSQSSSYEQYF.

The chain couples TRBV6-2 or TRBV6-3 to TRBJ2-1; TRBD1 agrees at 12 bases. The length of the CDR3 is 14 residues. In germline, CDR1 is MNHEY, CDR2 SVGEGT. J lost 8 bases, V lost 5 bases, and 4 bases had no gene match. The CDR3 region has the DNA TGTGCCAGCAGTACCGGGACAGGGGGCCATGAGCAGTTCTTC. Translating it yields CASSTGTGGHEQFF.

This sequence joins TRBV5-4 and TRBJ1-2, with 9 bases matching TRBD1. The V gene end was trimmed by 3 bases and the J gene end by 8 bases; junction bases not matched to a gene: 11. CDR1 and CDR2 from the germline V gene are SGHNT and YYREEE (reference sequence). The CDR3 extends over 15 amino acids. The CDR3, as DNA: TGTGCCAGCAGCTCCGGCCGGGACAGGGAGGCCGGCTACACCTTC. Translation: CASSSGRDREAGYTF. Supplemented by reference TRBV5-4 and TRBJ1-2, the full variable domain reads ETGVTQSPTHLIKTRGQQVTLRCSSQSGHNTVSWYQQALGQGPQFIFQYYREEENGRGNFPPRFSGLQFPNYSSELNVNALELDDSALYLCASSSGRDREAGYTFGSGTRLTVV.

This clone appeared a single time. One junction end does not reproduce the germline sequence, and a read error may be involved. The CDR3 region is CAWGPPGTVF. CDR3 coding DNA: TGTGCCTGGGGTCCTCCCGGGACGGTCTTC. This chain connects TRBV30 to TRBJ2-7, with D perhaps given as TRBD1 or TRBD2 (5 bases each). The CDR3 contains 10 residues. Looked up from germline, CDR1 is GTSNPN and CDR2 is SVGIG (reference sequence).